This paragraph reports one T cell receptor beta chain. The antigen it binds to is not known. No base-level quality is on record; no much larger clone is a single base apart. Other DNA sequences of this sample code for an identical CDR3. In the germline V gene (reference sequence), CDR1 corresponds to LNHDA and CDR2 to SQIVND. Trimming costs V 5 bases and J 0 bases, and their ends lie 11 bases apart. Including the terminal cysteine and phenylalanine, the CDR3 comprises 15 residues. Solely the CDR3 DNA is kept, with 45 bases framed from the first base. Using the deep immunoSEQ assay, TCR CDR3 regions were amplified from genomic DNA by multiplex PCR. Genomic DNA extracted from each cell subset was distributed evenly over all wells of several immunoSEQ 96-well plates, and each plate served as one replicate. Each replicate PCR for sorted subsets received about 200 ng genomic DNA, equal to 28,000 or so T cell genomes. The purified libraries were quantified using a Qubit 3.0 fluorometer, sized with a Bioanalyzer 2100, and then quantified again using the KAPA Library Quantification kit. A separate single-read 150-cycle Illumina NextSeq 550 flow cell was used to sequence each immunoSEQ 96-well plate. From the authors' description of their analysis: The immunoSEQ output contained only junctional sequences without quality scores, so filtering could not match that applied to full-length reads. Sequences were annotated with PyIR, a Python wrapper for IgBLAST v1.9, using IMGT germline references to assign V/J genes and CDR3. Reads were filtered out if the reads had weak V/J assignments (E-value above 1e-6), no CDR3, stop codons, out-of-frame junctions, or ambiguous translated residues. A V3J clonotype was defined by an identical inferred V gene, J gene, and CDR3 amino acid sequence. Percentage overlap between repertoires was calculated by dividing the number of shared unique clonotypes by the size of the smaller repertoire. Three approaches were used to assess repertoire richness: RTK rarefaction, the Chao1 estimator, and Recon v2.1 estimates of unobserved clonotypes. OLGA was used to compute generation probabilities for all TCRbeta clonotypes that the gDNA method yielded from a few donors. TCRdb's version of the immuneACCESS table is confined to in-frame rearrangements and falls short of the full clone set. An unresolved V gene accounts for under half of the shortfall where checked; the remainder is of unknown origin. The V and J calls and clone size come from that table; D and trimming were worked out from the DNA. This sample has about 1,500,000 clones in its table, and roughly 96% of those were observed once. The ten most abundant clones make up over 1% of the sample.

This sample is drawn from a study of shared clonotypes between healthy human individuals (dated by TCRdb to 2019 to 2021). The study in broad terms: The cohort included three men and a couple of women between 18 and 49 years of age. Between about 0.8 and 9 billion PBMCs per donor were obtained by leukapheresis. For each donor, three plates each were used for CD4 naive and CD4 memory, two plates were used for CD8 naive, and one plate was used for CD8 memory. To increase sequencing depth and limit assay-specific biases, TCR repertoire library preparation and sequencing were carried out by different laboratories using diverse techniques. To estimate repertoire size and how much clonotypes are shared between individuals, the study performed deep sequencing of blood TCR repertoires from about 5 healthy adults. Overall results and qualifications from the work: Even with the large sequencing depth, rarefaction of the sorted-subset datasets indicated that sequencing was incomplete. Compared with non-shared clonotypes, the clonotypes found in all four sorted-subset donors had higher generation probabilities. Estimated clonotype richness was generally larger for naive than for memory subsets. Pairwise subsampling led to the expectation that sequencing depth would affect the degree of clonotype sharing among donors. Roughly 5% of naive CD4, roughly 3.5% of naive CD8, around 2.3% of memory CD4, and approximately 0.39% of memory CD8 clonotypes were shared across a few donors. Sampling was limited to blood, and TCR repertoires in tissue likely differ from TCR repertoires in blood. Because the study included a small number of donors, the genetic and exposure-history diversity represented was limited.

The donors were healthy, HIV-negative adults with no recently reported acute infections or vaccinations. Every donor was a Caucasian adult living in Nashville, Tennessee, USA. CD4+ T cells were enriched through magnetic negative selection, after which naive cells were positively selected on CD45RA and the remaining negative fraction served as the memory subset. After blood collection by leukapheresis, PBMCs were isolated using Ficoll-Histopaque density gradient centrifugation and then cryopreserved in the vapor phase of liquid nitrogen. Purity and quantity of every magnetically sorted T cell population were checked by analytical flow cytometry. Genomic DNA was isolated from each sorted fraction and quantified by UV absorbance on a Nanodrop 2000c.

This TCR came from a man aged 30 to 39 in good health. Recombination linked TRBV19 to TRBJ1-5; TRBD1 is a possible D gene, resting on 5 matching bases. What was sequenced was naive CD4+ T cells sorted from blood. According to the study, the label for this sample's cell subset or site signals: CD45RA+ positively selected. The DNA is TGTGCCAGTAGTCGGGGGGTAAATAGCAATCAGCCCCAGCATTTT. Translation gives CASSRGVNSNQPQHF.